The 28 T cell receptor beta chains in this list originate from one sample, sequenced in a study of blood T cell repertoires in COVID-19. Generated by immunoSEQ multiplex PCR, the TCRdb table keeps only in-frame clones and is missing some. The sample records roughly 360,000 clones, 88% being singletons. Material for sequencing was PBMCs or T cells enriched from blood (not recorded which). Receptors were obtained from a woman in her twenties or thirties with acute COVID-19.

This chain links TRBV2 with TRBJ2-1; 7 bases match TRBD2. Germline values: CDR1 SNHLY, CDR2 FYNNEI. V lost 4 bases, J lost 2 bases, and 2 bases stayed unmatched. The CDR3 is 14 residues long. CDR3 loop: CASSGAGAYNEQFF. The CDR3 nucleotides read TGTGCCAGCAGTGGGGCGGGGGCCTACAATGAGCAGTTCTTC.

In this sample, this clone turned up once. This chain connects TRBV27 to TRBJ2-3, with D tentatively TRBD1 (5 bases). V lost 3 bases and J lost 5, with 9 bases in between. Per germline, CDR1 MNHEY and CDR2 SMNVEV (reference sequence). This CDR3 has 13 residues. CDR3 bases: TGTGCCAGCAGTTTGGGGCGCCGAGATACGCAGTATTTT. Its protein product is CASSLGRRDTQYF.

The chain has TRBV2 and TRBJ1-5; weak D call: TRBD1 (6 bases). Germline CDR1 is SNHLY and CDR2 is FYNNEI. V gave up 5 bases and J gave up 0 bases, with 14 bases separating them. This CDR3 contains 16 residues. In DNA, the CDR3 is TGTGCCAGCAGTACTATACAGGGATATAGCAATCAGCCCCAGCATTTT. Translating gives CASSTIQGYSNQPQHF.

V and J are TRBV2 and TRBJ2-7, with 10 nucleotides matching TRBD1. The germline CDR1 and CDR2 sequences are SNHLY and FYNNEI. CDR3 length: 14 amino acids. The trim removed 6 bases at V and 3 bases at J, leaving 5 bases unmatched. CDR3 loop: CASRQTGGRYEQYF. In DNA form, the CDR3 reads TGTGCCAGCAGGCAGACAGGGGGCCGCTACGAGCAGTACTTC.

The chain recombines TRBV19 with TRBJ2-3, with 9 bases fitting TRBD2. CDR1 is LNHDA, CDR2 SQIVND, per germline (reference sequence). V lost 0 bases to trimming and J lost 0 bases; unmatched junction nucleotides: 4. The CDR3 is 17 amino acids. CDR3 nucleotides: TGTGCCAGTAGTATAGAGAATAGCGGGGGTAGCACAGATACGCAGTATTTT. Translated, it gives CASSIENSGGSTDTQYF.

The chain employs TRBV24-1 and TRBJ2-3; the D gene is possibly TRBD2 (5 bases). The CDR3 is 16 amino acids. Deletions cut 4 bases from V and 1 base from J, with 14 bases between. The germline V gene encodes CDR1 KGHDR and CDR2 SFDVKD. CDR3 sequence reads: CATSERGGGGTDTQYF. The DNA for the CDR3 is TGTGCCACCAGTGAGCGTGGAGGTGGGGGCACAGATACGCAGTATTTT.

The chain couples TRBV6-5 to TRBJ1-3; D is undetermined. Between the trimmed V and J ends, which lost 10 bases and 0 bases, there was a span of 13 bases. This CDR3 has 14 amino acids. Germline values: CDR1 MNHEY, CDR2 SVGAGI. DNA of the CDR3: TGTGCCACTCGAGCGACTACCTCTGGAAACACCATATATTTT. It encodes CATRATTSGNTIYF.

The CDR3 reads CASAIIGDFFMGTGELFF. CDR3 DNA sequence: TGTGCCAGCGCGATCATTGGGGACTTTTTCATGGGCACCGGGGAGCTGTTTTTT. The genes are TRBV5-6 and TRBJ2-2; a weak D match, TRBD2 (6 bases). Germline V lookup: CDR1 SGHDT, CDR2 YYEEEE. This CDR3 has 18 amino acids. V was trimmed by 7 bases and J by 4 bases, leaving 26 bases between them.

The rearrangement links TRBV18 to TRBJ2-1, with D perhaps matching TRBD2 (6 bases). The CDR3 consists of 16 residues. V was pared by 2 bases and J by 6 bases, with 17 bases between. Germline-derived CDR1 and CDR2 are KGHSH and LQKENI. The CDR3 sequence: CASSPVPPWDSNEQFF. Here the CDR3 DNA reads TGTGCCAGCTCACCAGTGCCCCCCTGGGACTCCAATGAGCAGTTCTTC.

The chain combines TRBV5-5 with TRBJ1-2; TRBD1 aligns across 9 bases. This CDR3 has 16 residues. CDR1 is SGHKS, CDR2 YYEKEE, per germline (reference sequence). The junction had 9 bases not matched to a gene; V was cut back by 2 bases and J by 4 bases. The CDR3 DNA follows: TGTGCCAGCAGCTTACAGGGACAGGGCCCTGCCTATGGCTACACCTTC. It is translated as CASSLQGQGPAYGYTF.

Note on this clone: One end of the junction does not line up with germline, which may come from a read error. This chain connects TRBV19 to TRBJ1-2; D is possibly TRBD1 (5 bases). From germline, CDR1 is LNHDA and CDR2 SQIVND (reference sequence). This CDR3 contains 13 residues. The CDR3 region is CVSSMTDAYGYTF. The CDR3 DNA reads TGTGTCAGTAGTATGACAGATGCCTATGGCTACACCTTC.

The chain is built from TRBV29-1 and TRBJ2-3; the match to TRBD2 covers 7 bases. The junction had 13 bases not matched to a gene; V was cut back by 1 base and J by 0 bases. CDR3 length equals 18 residues. Germline-derived CDR1 and CDR2 are SQVTM and ANQGSEA. CDR3 in amino acids: CSVEVSSGALASTDTQYF. The CDR3 DNA reads as TGCAGCGTTGAAGTTTCGAGCGGGGCCCTTGCTAGCACAGATACGCAGTATTTT.

J is TRBJ2-7 and V is TRBV5-8; 9 bases map to TRBD1. In germline, CDR1 is SGHTS, CDR2 YDEGEE. V gave up 4 bases and J gave up 0 bases; unmatched junction bases: 11. This CDR3 is built from 17 residues. This CDR3 reads CASSTDRGNTFSYEQYF. As DNA, the CDR3 is TGTGCCAGCAGCACTGACAGGGGGAATACCTTCTCCTACGAGCAGTACTTC. Supplemented by reference TRBV5-8 and TRBJ2-7, the full variable domain reads EAGVTQSPTHLIKTRGQQATLRCSPISGHTSVYWYQQALGLGLQFLLWYDEGEERNRGNFPPRFSGRQFPNYSSELNVNALELEDSALYLCASSTDRGNTFSYEQYFGPGTRLTVT.

The rearrangement uses TRBV10-1 and TRBJ1-2, with 7 bases fitting TRBD1. Looked up from germline, CDR1 is WNHNN and CDR2 is SYGVQD (reference sequence). The V segment lost 4 bases and the J segment 0 bases; nucleotides outside the gene matches: 2. The CDR3 loop spans 14 amino acids. CDR3 region: CASSAGGANYGYTF. The CDR3 region has the DNA TGCGCCAGCAGTGCAGGGGGAGCTAACTATGGCTACACCTTC.

The chain employs TRBV27 and TRBJ1-1; no definite D call. The CDR3 is 15 residues long. Looked up from germline, CDR1 is MNHEY and CDR2 is SMNVEV (reference sequence). Deletions cut 1 base from V and 4 bases from J, with 13 bases between. The CDR3 nucleotides are TGTGCCAGCAGTTTATATCCGGGGATGAGCACTGAAGCTTTCTTT. It encodes CASSLYPGMSTEAFF.

For this clone: A read error may account for a junction end that differs from germline. The chain couples TRBV29-1 to TRBJ2-7; D may match TRBD1 or TRBD2 (6 bases each). The CDR3 extends over 13 amino acids. Per the germline V gene, CDR1 is SQVTM and CDR2 is ANQGSEA. CDR3: CSVEGGTPYEQYF. The CDR3 region has the DNA TGCAGCGTGGAAGGGGGGACTCCCTACGAGCAGTACTTC.

CDR3 protein: CASSLALSGTAETQYF. CDR3 coding DNA: TGTGCCAGCAGCTTAGCACTGTCCGGGACAGCAGAGACCCAGTACTTC. The rearrangement uses TRBV7-2 and TRBJ2-5; 7 nucleotides align to TRBD1. CDR1 and CDR2 from the germline V gene are SGHTA and FQGNSA. J was trimmed by 4 bases and V by 0 bases; bases with no gene match: 8. The CDR3 consists of 16 residues.

This rearrangement joins TRBV12-5 to TRBJ1-4; 9 bases match TRBD1. V was pared by 0 bases and J by 9 bases, with 8 bases of the junction left unmatched. Germline CDR1 reads LGHNT; CDR2 reads FRNRAP. The CDR3 loop spans 16 amino acids. For the CDR3, the DNA is TGTGCTAGTGGTTTGGTATCGGGACAGGGCCCTCAAAAACTGTTTTTT. Translating it yields CASGLVSGQGPQKLFF.

The chain links TRBV5-8 to TRBJ2-4; D might be TRBD1 (5 bases). Per germline, CDR1 SGHTS and CDR2 YDEGEE. The CDR3 covers 14 residues. The ends were cut back, 0 bases at V and 8 bases at J, with 12 bases in the middle. The CDR3 here is CASSLGPGSHIQYF. The CDR3 DNA reads as TGTGCCAGCAGCTTGGGTCCAGGGTCGCACATTCAGTACTTC.

This rearrangement joins TRBV2 to TRBJ1-5; possibly TRBD1 for D (6 bases). The CDR3 runs 16 residues. CDR1 is SNHLY, CDR2 FYNNEI, per germline. V dropped 1 base and J dropped 4 bases, with 14 bases sitting between them. CDR3 amino acids: CASSEVRGMGNQPQHF. As DNA, the CDR3 is TGTGCCAGCAGTGAAGTCAGGGGAATGGGAAATCAGCCCCAGCATTTT.

The chain combines TRBV13 with TRBJ1-1; no reliable D call. Germline V gene lookup returns CDR1 PRHDT and CDR2 FYEKMQ (reference sequence). The length of the CDR3 is 13 residues. V lost 5 bases to trimming and J lost 1 base, with 8 bases between them. CDR3 amino acids: CASSPTRNTEAFF. CDR3 DNA: TGTGCCAGCAGCCCGACACGGAACACTGAAGCTTTCTTT. The full variable domain, rest sourced from reference TRBV13 and TRBJ1-1, is AAGVIQSPRHLIKEKRETATLKCYPIPRHDTVYWYQQGPGQDPQFLISFYEKMQSDKGSIPDRFSAQQFSDYHSELNMSSLELGDSALYFCASSPTRNTEAFFGQGTRLTVV.

This rearrangement joins TRBV2 to TRBJ1-1; 7 bases agree with TRBD1. J lost 7 bases, V lost 5 bases, and 10 bases had no gene match. Germline loops: CDR1 SNHLY, CDR2 FYNNEI. The CDR3 extends over 14 amino acids. The CDR3 reads CASSYDRVWGEAFF. The CDR3 coding sequence is TGTGCCAGCAGTTACGACAGGGTCTGGGGTGAAGCTTTCTTT.

The genes are TRBV29-1 and TRBJ1-5, with TRBD1 matching over 8 bases. Germline V gene sequence: CDR1 SQVTM, CDR2 ANQGSEA. The CDR3 is 15 residues long. With V trimmed by 6 bases and J by 5 bases, 12 bases remained unmatched. CDR3 protein: CSVKLTGGRDQPQHF. For the CDR3, the DNA is TGCAGCGTCAAACTTACAGGGGGTCGGGATCAGCCCCAGCATTTT.

This chain connects TRBV4-1 to TRBJ2-7; 10 bases align to TRBD2. Germline V gene lookup returns CDR1 MGHRA and CDR2 YSYEKL. This CDR3 has 18 amino acids. Trimming at V came to 1 base and at J to 0 bases, leaving 9 bases not matched to a gene. The CDR3 reads CASSQVLLAGKSSYEQYF. The CDR3 nucleotides read TGCGCCAGCAGCCAAGTGTTACTAGCGGGGAAGAGCTCCTACGAGCAGTACTTC.

The chain uses TRBV7-9 and TRBJ2-7, with D tentatively TRBD2 (5 bases). Germline V gene sequence: CDR1 SEHNR, CDR2 FQNEAQ (reference sequence). V was cut by 1 base and J by 3 bases, with 13 bases left in between. The CDR3 runs 15 residues. CDR3 DNA sequence: TGTGCCAGCAGCTTAGGGGAGACGGAATACTACGAGCAGTACTTC. It encodes CASSLGETEYYEQYF.

This rearrangement joins TRBV5-1 to TRBJ2-7; TRBD2 matches 8 bases. Germline V gene lookup returns CDR1 SGHRS and CDR2 YFSETQ. Trimming took 5 bases from V and 2 from J; bases not matched to a gene: 9. The CDR3 is made up of 15 amino acids. The CDR3 DNA is TGCGCCAGCAGAACAAAAGCGGGGGCCCCCTACGAGCAGTACTTC. This gives the protein CASRTKAGAPYEQYF.

The rearrangement uses TRBV7-3 and TRBJ2-2; 11 bases fit TRBD2. V lost 4 bases to trimming and J lost 5 bases; unmatched junction nucleotides: 6. Germline loops: CDR1 SGHTA, CDR2 FQGTGA. The CDR3 is made up of 16 amino acids. CDR3: CASSSASGGLTGELFF. CDR3 DNA: TGTGCCAGCAGCTCAGCTAGCGGGGGGTTAACCGGGGAGCTGTTTTTT.

V usage is TRBV5-6 and J usage is TRBJ2-5, with D maybe TRBD1 (5 bases). This CDR3 region has 16 residues. CDR1 is SGHDT, CDR2 YYEEEE, per germline. Trimming removed 0 bases from V and 5 bases from J, with 17 bases in between. The CDR3 bases are TGTGCCAGCAGCTTGGACGTTGGGGCGAGACGGGAGACCCAGTACTTC. Its protein product is CASSLDVGARRETQYF.